This T cell receptor (beta chain) was retrieved from a study of cytomegalovirus exposure and HLA in healthy donors. Regarding the study as a whole: The classifier reportedly diagnosed cytomegalovirus status with high sensitivity and specificity. A later analysis linked a missense DCLRE1C variant to TCR beta V- and J-gene trimming. Associated with cytomegalovirus, according to the listing, were 150 to 200 TCR beta chains. Presence/absence comparisons presumed near-even sequencing depth among donors.

As concerns this clone: Its specificity is unknown.

In germline, CDR1 is MNHEY, CDR2 SMNVEV (reference sequence). This CDR3 is 14 amino acids long. The V gene end was trimmed by 4 bases and the J gene end by 5 bases; junction bases not matched to a gene: 6. PCR employed 60 Vbeta and 13 Jbeta primers. Clones were read by immunoSEQ multiplex PCR, and TCRdb kept only the in-frame ones, dropping some. The sample includes around 140,000 clones, approximately 80% of them seen just once. The chain combines TRBV27 with TRBJ2-7, with 9 nucleotides matching TRBD1. Sequenced sample: PBMCs. This receptor was obtained from a woman aged 40 to 50 in good health and CMV-seronegative. The CDR3 protein is CASSSRDRANEQYF. CDR3 coding DNA: TGTGCCAGCAGTTCCCGGGACAGGGCTAACGAGCAGTACTTC.